This record concerns one T cell receptor (beta chain) sequence. Its antigen is still unknown. Per-base quality was not reported, and no clone a single base away is much larger than it. Patient enrollment in ICON started in the first half of 2016, and the final patient was enrolled in the second half of 2018. In a subcohort of around 72 patients, fresh tumor and matched uninvolved tissue were collected for in-depth immune analyses, with TCR sequencing among those analyses. DNA for TCR sequencing was isolated from bulk tissue, and no cell sorting was done. Between the V and J ends, shortened by 2 bases and 7 bases respectively, the junction contains 6 bases. The germline V gene provides CDR1 SNHLY and CDR2 FYNNEI. Taken from cysteine to phenylalanine, the CDR3 has 12 residues. Of the read, only the CDR3 DNA is kept; its 36 bases are in frame from base 1. These data originate in a study of tumor-infiltrating lymphocytes in localized non-small cell lung cancer (dated by TCRdb to 2020 to 2022). Regarding the research as a whole: The cohort included patients whose samples were collected after neoadjuvant chemotherapy, as well as both smokers and never-smokers and several histologies. In total, the ICON cohort was made up of 150 or so surgical patients who had localized non-small cell lung cancer and whose tumors were resected. For around 57 patients, immunoSEQ T-cell fraction was compared between paired tumor and uninvolved lung. From each patient came resected tumor tissue plus uninvolved lung tissue from that same patient, and the uninvolved lung tissue was described as non-adjacent to the tumor. Alongside flow cytometry, multiplex immunofluorescence, RNA-seq, exome sequencing and proteomics, TCR sequencing was applied to the same patients as one of several integrated assays.

What the study reported, not specific to this receptor: Because different assays used different pieces of the same tissue, technical variation could not be distinguished from intratumor heterogeneity. TCR-derived T-cell fraction did not differ between the flow cytometry-defined immunotypes IM1 (good prognosis) and IM2 (poor prognosis). TCRbeta sequencing supported higher T cell infiltration in tumors than in uninvolved lung tissue, consistent with immunofluorescence CD3 counts. Assay coverage varied across patients depending on available tissue quantity, so only a subset of the cohort had TCR sequencing. Recurrence-free survival showed no association with tumor T-cell fraction from TCR sequencing (p = 0.61).

The immunoSEQ assay used for TCR sequencing gave the T-cell fraction in both tumor and uninvolved lung tissue. As for the original processing: In the survival analysis, patients were divided into a high T-cell fraction group (upper tertile) and a low T-cell fraction group (lower two tertiles), and the two groups were compared using a log-rank test. A signed-rank test was used to test paired tumor versus uninvolved lung differences in T-cell fraction. TCRdb holds this immuneACCESS table with in-frame rearrangements only. Some clones are missing; in checked studies, unresolved V genes explain under half, and the rest has no known cause. The D gene and trimming were derived from the DNA, and the V and J assignments and clone size from that table. A total of 6,000 to 7,000 clones appear in this sample, roughly 74% of them only once. Approximately 28% of the sample is held by the ten biggest clonotypes.

This sequence originates from a human donor with non-small cell lung cancer. The sequenced material came from lung tumor tissue. The chain joins TRBV2 to TRBJ1-3, with the D gene too uncertain to name. The DNA sequence follows: TGTGCCAGCAGTGAAAGCTCGAACACCATATATTTT. The translation is CASSESSNTIYF.